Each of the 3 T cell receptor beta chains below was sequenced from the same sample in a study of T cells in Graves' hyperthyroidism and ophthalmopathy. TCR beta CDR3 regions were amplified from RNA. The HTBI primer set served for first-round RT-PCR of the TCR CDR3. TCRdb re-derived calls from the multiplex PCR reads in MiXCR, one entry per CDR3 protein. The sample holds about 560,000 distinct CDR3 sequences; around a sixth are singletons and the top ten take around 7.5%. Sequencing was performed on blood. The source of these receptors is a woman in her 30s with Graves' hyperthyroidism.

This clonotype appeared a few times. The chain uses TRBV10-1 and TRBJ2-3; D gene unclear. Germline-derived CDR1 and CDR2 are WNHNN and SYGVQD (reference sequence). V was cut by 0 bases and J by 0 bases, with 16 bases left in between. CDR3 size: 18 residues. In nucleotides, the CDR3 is TGCGCCAGCAGTGAGTCCGTTCTCCTAAGCCTGAGCACAGATACGCAGTATTTT. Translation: CASSESVLLSLSTDTQYF.

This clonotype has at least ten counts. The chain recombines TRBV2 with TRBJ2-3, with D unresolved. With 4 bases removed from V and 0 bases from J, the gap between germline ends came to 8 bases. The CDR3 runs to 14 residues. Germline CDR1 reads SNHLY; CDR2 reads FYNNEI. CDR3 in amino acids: CASSVAVSTDTQYF. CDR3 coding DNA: TGTGCCAGCAGTGTGGCGGTTAGCACAGATACGCAGTATTTT.

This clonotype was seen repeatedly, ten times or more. This CDR3 is CSARGRGSTDTQYF. The CDR3 region has the DNA TGCAGTGCTAGAGGACGGGGGAGCACAGATACGCAGTATTTT. The gene calls are TRBV20-1 and TRBJ2-3; D perhaps matches TRBD2 (6 bases). The CDR3 is 14 residues long. CDR1 DFQATT and CDR2 SNEGSKA come from the germline V gene (reference sequence). Trimming pared 1 base from V and 0 bases from J, leaving 8 bases between.